These 27 T cell receptor beta chains share one sample of origin, sequenced in a study of T cell changes during pregnancy in multiple sclerosis. TCRdb's copy holds only in-frame clones and misses some; the assay was immunoSEQ multiplex PCR. The sample lists about 67,000 clones; 91% were seen once. Sample: peripheral blood, taken in the first trimester of pregnancy. These receptors came from a female donor with multiple sclerosis, enrolled in a pregnancy study.

The chain joins TRBV11-2 to TRBJ2-7, with D perhaps matching TRBD1 (6 bases). Per germline, CDR1 SGHAT and CDR2 FQNNGV. The CDR3 sequence is 18 residues long. V was clipped by 4 bases and J by 3 bases, with 25 bases between them. The CDR3 sequence is CASSSTHRTVRGFYEQYF. CDR3 in DNA: TGTGCCAGCAGCTCTACCCACCGGACAGTCCGAGGCTTCTACGAGCAGTACTTC.

The J gene is TRBJ2-5, the V gene TRBV6-6, with 7 bases lining up with TRBD1. Trimming removed 6 bases from V and 1 base from J; junction bases left unmatched: 5. Germline CDR1 reads MNHNY; CDR2 reads SVGAGI (reference sequence). The length of the CDR3 is 14 residues. CDR3 bases: TGTGCCAGCAGCGAAGGGGGCAGCCAAGAGACCCAGTACTTC. Its protein product is CASSEGGSQETQYF.

As to this clone: The sample has other DNA sequences that encode this CDR3 too. This rearrangement joins TRBV9 to TRBJ2-3; D is possibly TRBD2 (5 bases). CDR1 and CDR2 (germline): SGDLS, YYNGEE. With 2 bases removed from V and 1 base from J, the gap between germline ends came to 5 bases. The CDR3 has 13 residues. CDR3 sequence: CASSVGGTDTQYF. The CDR3, as DNA: TGTGCCAGCAGCGTCGGGGGCACAGATACGCAGTATTTT.

CDR3 DNA sequence: TGTGCCAGCAGCTTAGTGGCAGGGACCTACAATGAGCAGTTCTTC. It is translated as CASSLVAGTYNEQFF. The chain has TRBV7-2 and TRBJ2-1, with a tentative D call TRBD1 (5 bases). From germline, CDR1 is SGHTA and CDR2 FQGNSA. Between the trimmed V and J ends, which lost 1 base and 2 bases, there was a span of 9 bases. The CDR3 spans 15 residues.

This clone was observed a few times. The chain couples TRBV5-1 to TRBJ1-6, with 11 positions matching TRBD1. This CDR3 comprises 15 residues. V trimming: 1 base; J trimming: 9 bases; junction bases outside the gene matches: 3. Looked up from germline, CDR1 is SGHRS and CDR2 is YFSETQ. CDR3 DNA: TGCGCCAGCAGCTTGTCCGGGACAGGGGGTTCACCCCTCCACTTT. It is translated as CASSLSGTGGSPLHF. Using reference TRBV5-1 and TRBJ1-6 for the parts outside the CDR3, the full variable domain is KAGVTQTPRYLIKTRGQQVTLSCSPISGHRSVSWYQQTPGQGLQFLFEYFSETQRNKGNFPGRFSGRQFSNSRSEMNVSTLELGDSALYLCASSLSGTGGSPLHFGNGTRLTVT.

The V call is TRBV6-6, the J call TRBJ2-5; D is perhaps TRBD2 (5 bases). This CDR3 comprises 15 residues. With 4 bases removed from V and 3 bases from J, the gap between germline ends came to 15 bases. CDR1 MNHNY and CDR2 SVGAGI come from the germline V gene (reference sequence). DNA of the CDR3: TGTGCCAGCAGTTTGGAGGACGGAGCCAAAGAGACCCAGTACTTC. Protein product: CASSLEDGAKETQYF.

J is TRBJ2-1 and V is TRBV30, with 9 bases matching TRBD2. CDR1 and CDR2 (germline): GTSNPN, SVGIG (reference sequence). The CDR3 length is 18 residues. Trimming took 3 bases from V and 8 from J; bases not matched to a gene: 20. Here the CDR3 DNA reads TGTGCCTGGAGCCGCCAGCGCCGGCGGGAGGGGAAAAGAGATGAGCAGTTCTTC. Amino acid sequence: CAWSRQRRREGKRDEQFF.

This rearrangement joins TRBV2 to TRBJ2-1, with D maybe TRBD2 (5 bases). The V gene lost 8 bases and the J gene lost 6 bases, with 14 bases spanning the gap. The CDR3 loop spans 13 amino acids. Germline V gene lookup returns CDR1 SNHLY and CDR2 FYNNEI. CDR3: CASLAGLFNEQFF. DNA for the CDR3: TGTGCCAGCCTAGCAGGCCTGTTCAATGAGCAGTTCTTC.

V and J are TRBV6-1 and TRBJ1-2; D perhaps matches TRBD1 (6 bases). The CDR3 runs to 14 residues. V gave up 8 bases and J gave up 1 base, with 14 bases separating them. The germline V gene has CDR1 MNHNS and CDR2 SASEGT. CDR3 sequence reads: CASQGQLFNYGYTF. CDR3 nucleotide sequence: TGTGCCAGCCAAGGACAGCTATTTAACTATGGCTACACCTTC.

DNA of the CDR3: TGTGCCAGCAGCTGGACAGTCCAAGAGACCCAGTACTTC. Its protein is CASSWTVQETQYF. The chain recombines TRBV7-6 with TRBJ2-5; D might be TRBD1 (6 bases). The CDR3 has 13 amino acids. Germline V gene sequence: CDR1 SGHVS, CDR2 FNYEAQ. The V gene lost 4 bases and the J gene lost 1 base, with 7 bases spanning the gap.

The V gene is TRBV28, the J gene TRBJ1-5; 7 bases are a match to TRBD1. Germline V lookup: CDR1 MDHEN, CDR2 SYDVKM. J gave up 7 bases and V 4 bases, and 13 bases lay outside the gene matches. The length of the CDR3 is 16 residues. CDR3 protein: CASSSMRQGNLQPQHF. The DNA for the CDR3 is TGTGCCAGCAGTTCCATGAGACAGGGTAATCTCCAGCCCCAGCATTTT.

V is TRBV10-3 and J is TRBJ1-4; the D is unclear. From germline, CDR1 is ENHRY and CDR2 SYGVKD. The CDR3 has 11 amino acids. Trimming took 8 bases from V and 4 from J, leaving 5 bases between them. CDR3 DNA: TGTGCCATCGGGAGTAATGAAAAACTGTTTTTT. This encodes CAIGSNEKLFF.

The V gene is TRBV4-2, the J gene TRBJ2-5; 15 bases line up with TRBD2. The CDR3 is 17 amino acids. In germline, CDR1 is LGHNA, CDR2 YNFKEQ. V shed 0 bases and J 6 bases; nucleotides not matched to a gene: 5. CDR3 bases: TGTGCCAGCAGCCAAGATAGGACTAGCGGGGGGGTGAAGACCCAGTACTTC. Encoded protein: CASSQDRTSGGVKTQYF.

The V call is TRBV21-1, the J call TRBJ2-5; the table's D call, TRBD1, was not checked against the DNA. TRBV21-1 constitutes a pseudogene. This CDR3 is 15 amino acids long. The CDR3 DNA follows: TGTGCCAGCAGAGAGCGGACAGGGGCTGGGGAGACCCAGTACTTC. Encoded protein: CASRERTGAGETQYF.

This clone has only one observation. V and J are TRBV19 and TRBJ2-1, with D possibly being TRBD2 (6 bases). The V and J ends lost 4 bases and 9 bases respectively, with 13 bases between them. The CDR3 is 13 residues long. The germline V gene has CDR1 LNHDA and CDR2 SQIVND (reference sequence). The CDR3: CASSTGLPSEQFF. In nucleotides, the CDR3 is TGTGCCAGTAGTACGGGACTCCCCAGTGAGCAGTTCTTC.

The V gene is TRBV9, the J gene TRBJ2-1, with TRBD2 matching 8 bases. Germline V gives CDR1 SGDLS, CDR2 YYNGEE. With 0 bases clipped from V and 6 bases from J, the junction kept 5 bases outside the gene matches. The CDR3 is 15 residues long. The CDR3 sequence: CASSVVSGVGNEQFF. CDR3 in DNA: TGTGCCAGCAGCGTAGTTAGCGGGGTAGGCAATGAGCAGTTCTTC.

This chain connects TRBV27 to TRBJ2-7; TRBD1 is a possible D gene (6 bases). V shed 5 bases and J shed 4 bases, with 15 bases lying between them. Germline loops: CDR1 MNHEY, CDR2 SMNVEV (reference sequence). This CDR3 is 14 amino acids long. This CDR3 reads CASSPYDRWYEQYF. The CDR3 DNA sequence: TGTGCCAGCAGTCCATACGACAGGTGGTACGAGCAGTACTTC.

The chain recombines TRBV5-6 with TRBJ2-7, with D possibly being TRBD1 (6 bases). The CDR3 is 14 residues long. V was cut by 4 bases and J by 2 bases, with 13 bases left in between. Per the germline V gene, CDR1 is SGHDT and CDR2 is YYEEEE. The CDR3 bases are TGTGCCAGCAGCCGGACAGCCTTCCCCTACGAGCAGTACTTC. Its protein product is CASSRTAFPYEQYF.

The rearrangement joins TRBV5-1 to TRBJ1-3; no firm D call. V shed 6 bases and J shed 2 bases, with 9 bases lying between them. CDR1 SGHRS and CDR2 YFSETQ come from the germline V gene. The CDR3 runs 13 residues. CDR3 in DNA: TGCGCCAGCACCCTCGACACTGGAAACACCATATATTTT. Amino acid sequence: CASTLDTGNTIYF.

The chain employs TRBV7-3 and TRBJ2-1; 9 nucleotides align to TRBD2. Unmatched junction bases numbered 2, after V lost 1 base and J lost 4 bases. This CDR3 comprises 15 residues. Germline V gene lookup returns CDR1 SGHTA and CDR2 FQGTGA. CDR3 nucleotide sequence: TGTGCCAGCAGCTTAAGAGCGGGGGGTTACAATGAGCAGTTCTTC. Encoded protein: CASSLRAGGYNEQFF. The full variable domain, rest sourced from reference TRBV7-3 and TRBJ2-1, is GAGVSQTPSNKVTEKGKYVELRCDPISGHTALYWYRQSLGQGPEFLIYFQGTGAADDSGLPNDRFFAVRPEGSVSTLKIQRTERGDSAVYLCASSLRAGGYNEQFFGPGTRLTVL.

CDR3 DNA: TGCGCCAGCAGCTTGGCCGGAGCGGGGGTTTACCAAGAGACCCAGTACTTC. Its protein is CASSLAGAGVYQETQYF. The gene calls are TRBV5-1 and TRBJ2-5; 8 positions match TRBD2. The CDR3 covers 17 residues. V dropped 0 bases and J dropped 0; count of bases not matched to a gene: 7. In germline, CDR1 is SGHRS, CDR2 YFSETQ.

The rearrangement links TRBV5-1 to TRBJ2-7; TRBD1 matches 7 bases. CDR1 SGHRS and CDR2 YFSETQ come from the germline V gene. The CDR3 contains 14 residues. After removal of 5 bases from V and 0 bases from J, the junction contained 5 bases not matched to a gene. The CDR3 sequence: CASREQGDSYEQYF. The DNA of the CDR3 is TGCGCCAGCAGAGAGCAGGGGGACTCCTACGAGCAGTACTTC.

This clone showed up just once. This chain joins TRBV25-1 and TRBJ1-1, with D perhaps matching TRBD1 (6 bases). Germline lookup yields CDR1 MGHDK and CDR2 SYGVNS. This CDR3 has 14 amino acids. Trimming took off 5 bases at V and 4 bases at J, with 14 bases between the two ends. CDR3 nucleotide sequence: TGTGCCAGCAGTCAAACAGGGCTCGGCACTGAAGCTTTCTTT. Its protein is CASSQTGLGTEAFF.

The rearrangement joins TRBV4-2 to TRBJ2-2; D not resolved. V gave up 2 bases and J gave up 7 bases, with 5 bases separating them. This CDR3 region has 12 residues. CDR1 and CDR2 from the germline V gene are LGHNA and YNFKEQ. The chain's CDR3 is CASSQRDGELFF. The CDR3 DNA reads as TGTGCCAGCAGCCAACGAGACGGGGAGCTGTTTTTT.

The V call is TRBV5-1, the J call TRBJ2-5; 7 bases match TRBD2. Germline V gene data show CDR1 as SGHRS and CDR2 as YFSETQ. The CDR3 is made up of 13 amino acids. V shed 3 bases and J 1 base; nucleotides not matched to a gene: 0. CDR3 residues: CASSWGGQETQYF. The CDR3 nucleotides read TGCGCCAGCAGCTGGGGGGGCCAAGAGACCCAGTACTTC.

The genes are TRBV5-1 and TRBJ2-7; D may be TRBD1 (6 bases). Germline V gene sequence: CDR1 SGHRS, CDR2 YFSETQ. Deletions cut 0 bases from V and 6 bases from J, with 16 bases between. The CDR3 is made up of 15 amino acids. The DNA of the CDR3 is TGCGCCAGCAGCTTGGGGTCCACAGGGTTTGGCGAGCAGTACTTC. It codes for CASSLGSTGFGEQYF.

V gene TRBV7-9 combines with J gene TRBJ2-7; 7 nucleotides line up with TRBD2. From germline, CDR1 is SEHNR and CDR2 FQNEAQ (reference sequence). Losses at the gene ends were 5 bases for V and 1 base for J; bases not matched to a gene: 5. The CDR3 is made up of 14 amino acids. CDR3 amino acids: CASSLSGISYEQYF. In DNA form, the CDR3 reads TGTGCCAGCAGCCTGAGCGGGATTTCCTACGAGCAGTACTTC.